The 16 T cell receptor beta chains below were found in one sample sequenced in a study of cytomegalovirus exposure and HLA in healthy donors. Primers included in the PCR were 60 Vbeta and 13 Jbeta primers. Produced via immunoSEQ multiplex PCR; TCRdb's table is partial and in-frame only. Of about 34,000 clones in the sample, roughly 82% were seen once. Source material: PBMCs. The receptors come from a woman younger than 30 in good health and CMV-seropositive.

The chain is built from TRBV6-6 and TRBJ2-3, with 9 bases fitting TRBD2. The J segment lost 6 bases and the V segment lost 5 bases, leaving 12 bases of the junction unmatched. This CDR3 has 16 residues. Per the germline V gene, CDR1 is MNHNY and CDR2 is SVGAGI (reference sequence). The CDR3, as DNA: TGTGCCAGCAGTCGCGTGGGGCGGGGGGGATCTGATACGCAGTATTTT. This codes for CASSRVGRGGSDTQYF.

The V call is TRBV5-4, the J call TRBJ2-7; TRBD2 agrees at 12 bases. The better agreement between TRBJ2-1 and the DNA end casts doubt on the J call. The CDR3 sequence is 16 residues long. Germline V lookup: CDR1 SGHNT, CDR2 YYREEE (reference sequence). The CDR3 coding sequence is TGTGCCAGCAGCTTGGGGGCTAGCGGGGGGGCAAATGAGCAGTTCTTC. It encodes CASSLGASGGANEQFF.

The CDR3 sequence is CASSFISQPQHF. DNA of the CDR3: TGTGCCAGTAGTTTTATTAGTCAGCCCCAGCATTTT. The rearrangement joins TRBV19 to TRBJ1-5; D is uncertain. Trimming left V 5 bases short and J 6 bases short, with 8 bases between. CDR3 length equals 12 residues. Per the germline V gene, CDR1 is LNHDA and CDR2 is SQIVND (reference sequence).

The chain has TRBV6-6 and TRBJ1-6; TRBD1 matches at 8 bases. The CDR3 sequence is 15 residues long. Germline CDR1 MNHNY, CDR2 SVGAGI (reference sequence). Unmatched junction bases numbered 6, after V lost 5 bases and J lost 6 bases. CDR3 sequence reads: CASSTLGQGNSPLHF. CDR3 sequence (DNA): TGTGCCAGCAGTACCCTAGGACAGGGTAATTCACCCCTCCACTTT.

This clone was seen only a few times. The CDR3, as DNA: TGTGCCAGCAGCTTTCCCACAGGGAGTAGCAATCAGCCCCAGCATTTT. It translates to CASSFPTGSSNQPQHF. This chain joins TRBV5-8 and TRBJ1-5, with D possibly being TRBD1 (6 bases). The V end lost 2 bases, the J end lost 0 bases, and 12 bases lay between the germline ends. The V gene's germline CDR1 is SGHTS and CDR2 YDEGEE. This CDR3 contains 16 residues.

This clone was counted only a few times. The genes are TRBV4-3 and TRBJ2-7; 8 bases agree with TRBD2. J gave up 6 bases and V 1 base, and 14 bases lay outside the gene matches. CDR3 length: 17 residues. CDR1 and CDR2 from the germline V gene are LGHNA and YSLEER. In DNA, the CDR3 is TGCGCCAGCAGCCAAGTAAGCAGTCTAGCGGGCCTAGCCGAGCAGTACTTC. This sequence encodes CASSQVSSLAGLAEQYF.

This chain uses TRBV5-1 with TRBJ1-6; 10 bases line up with TRBD1. V was pared by 3 bases and J by 10 bases, with 7 bases of the junction left unmatched. The germline V gene encodes CDR1 SGHRS and CDR2 YFSETQ. The CDR3 has 15 residues. CDR3 amino acids: CASSSKMGQGSPLHF. The CDR3 DNA follows: TGCGCCAGCAGCTCTAAAATGGGACAGGGGTCACCCCTCCACTTT.

This clone has only one observation. Mismatch with germline at one junction end may stem from a read error. This sequence joins TRBV7-7 and TRBJ2-7, with D tentatively TRBD2 (7 bases). The germline gives CDR1 SSHAT, CDR2 FNYEAQ (reference sequence). The CDR3 contains 13 residues. The CDR3 loop is CASSLRRGGEQYF. The DNA of the CDR3 is TGTGCTAGCAGCCTAAGAAGGGGGGGCGAGCAGTACTTC.

V gene TRBV7-2 combines with J gene TRBJ1-5; TRBD1 matches 10 bases. The CDR3 is made up of 16 amino acids. CDR1 SGHTA and CDR2 FQGNSA come from the germline V gene. V shed 4 bases, J shed 0 bases, and the junction held 3 bases outside the gene matches. In DNA, the CDR3 is TGTGCCAGCAGCTACTGGACAGGGGGTAGCAATCAGCCCCAGCATTTT. This translates into CASSYWTGGSNQPQHF.

The chain employs TRBV28 and TRBJ2-7; no clear D gene. Per the germline V gene, CDR1 is MDHEN and CDR2 is SYDVKM. This CDR3 is built from 13 residues. Trimming removed 2 bases at V and 2 bases at J, with 7 bases between. DNA of the CDR3: TGTGCCAGCAGTTTAGCCAGAACCTACGAGCAGTACTTC. As protein: CASSLARTYEQYF.

The V and J genes are TRBV10-2 and TRBJ2-3, with TRBD1 identical over 11 bases. Trimming cost V 2 bases and J 5 bases; bases outside gene matches: 0. This CDR3 contains 14 residues. Germline assignment: CDR1 WSHSY and CDR2 SAAADI. CDR3 nucleotides: TGCGCCAGCAGTGAGGGGACAGGGGGAGATACGCAGTATTTT. It codes for CASSEGTGGDTQYF.

The genes are TRBV5-1 and TRBJ2-5; the match to TRBD2 covers 8 bases. The V and J ends lost 4 bases and 1 base, in that order; junction bases with no gene match: 6. The CDR3 sequence is 15 residues long. Germline lookup yields CDR1 SGHRS and CDR2 YFSETQ. The CDR3 is CASSSTGLGQETQYF. CDR3 nucleotides: TGCGCCAGCAGCAGTACGGGACTAGGCCAAGAGACCCAGTACTTC.

This clone was seen more than once but under ten times. The chain recombines TRBV4-3 with TRBJ1-3; tentative D call: TRBD1 (6 bases). Germline assignment: CDR1 LGHNA and CDR2 YSLEER. V lost 0 bases to trimming and J lost 0 bases, with 18 bases between them. The CDR3 has 19 residues. The CDR3 coding sequence is TGCGCCAGCAGCCAAGATGTCTTGACAGGTCTCTTCTCTGGAAACACCATATATTTT. Translated: CASSQDVLTGLFSGNTIYF.

The rearrangement links TRBV7-9 to TRBJ2-7, with D unresolved. V lost 7 bases to trimming and J lost 8 bases, with 18 bases between them. Germline lookup yields CDR1 SEHNR and CDR2 FQNEAQ (reference sequence). The CDR3 consists of 13 residues. CDR3 nucleotide sequence: TGTGCCAGCAACCCCAGCGAGACCCGCCAGCAGTACTTC. This translates into CASNPSETRQQYF.

V and J are TRBV7-9 and TRBJ2-1, with unresolved D. This CDR3 spans 15 amino acids. The V end lost 1 base, the J end lost 8 bases, and 15 bases lay between the germline ends. CDR1 SEHNR and CDR2 FQNEAQ come from the germline V gene (reference sequence). CDR3 sequence reads: CASSLGGSDGDEQFF. The DNA for the CDR3 is TGTGCCAGCAGCTTAGGAGGCTCCGATGGCGATGAGCAGTTCTTC.

The chain recombines TRBV12-5 with TRBJ2-5, with 13 positions matching TRBD2. After removal of 4 bases from V and 5 bases from J, the junction contained 7 bases not matched to a gene. From germline, CDR1 is LGHNT and CDR2 FRNRAP. The CDR3 is 16 residues long. The CDR3 here is CASGSWTSGGLETQYF. CDR3 in DNA: TGTGCTAGTGGTTCCTGGACTAGCGGGGGATTGGAGACCCAGTACTTC.